The clone carrying this T cell receptor (beta chain) is medium-sized in the sample. Via MiXCR, TCRdb re-called the 5' RACE reads, giving one row per CDR3 protein. The data hold approximately 8,700 distinct CDR3 sequences, with about a sixth observed a single time. The germline V gene encodes CDR1 MNHEY and CDR2 SMNVEV (reference sequence). The ends lost 5 bases at V and 6 bases at J; junction bases unmatched: 18. This CDR3 has 17 amino acids. The gene calls are TRBV27 and TRBJ2-7; 8 positions match TRBD2. Sequences were obtained from memory CD4+ T cells sorted from blood. Sample subset: memory CD4+ T cells, CD4+CD45RO+CD25-. The receptor was isolated from a female donor with breast cancer. The CDR3 coding sequence is TGTGCCAGCAGTCCTTCAAGGACTAAGCGGGAGTGGTCCGAGCAGTACTTC. It encodes CASSPSRTKREWSEQYF.